This T cell receptor beta chain was profiled in a study of blood T cell repertoires in COVID-19. Study-wide background: The United States, Italy and Spain were the sources of the acute and convalescent COVID-19 samples.

How the authors handled the data: Estimation of nucleated cell counts was performed using reference gene primer amplification. Measured with immunoSEQ multiplex PCR; TCRdb has only the in-frame clones, and not every one. V, J and clone size derive from that table, while D and trimming were established from the DNA sequence. The profile shows some 190,000 clones, 80% to 90% of them singletons. This CDR3 has 14 amino acids. Per the germline V gene, CDR1 is SGHTA and CDR2 is FQGNSA. The J segment lost 8 bases and the V segment lost 4 bases, leaving 4 bases of the junction unmatched. This clone has only one observation.

This clonotype was obtained from a human donor with active or convalescent COVID-19. The donor label of this sample is uncertain. The sequencing input was peripheral blood. The chain links TRBV7-2 to TRBJ1-4; 10 nucleotides agree with TRBD1. The CDR3 protein is CASSWDRGREKLFF. CDR3 bases: TGTGCCAGCAGCTGGGACAGGGGCAGAGAAAAACTGTTTTTT.